The subject of this entry is one TCR beta chain. This entry comes from a study of PD-1 blockade in classical Hodgkin lymphoma. Germline values: CDR1 SGHRS, CDR2 YFSETQ. The V end lost 4 bases, the J end lost 5 bases, and 6 bases lay between the germline ends. CDR3 size: 11 residues. Here immunoSEQ multiplex PCR was the method, and the copy in TCRdb shows in-frame clones only, minus some. Of 100,000 or so clones listed, around 88% are singletons. Every patient had relapsed following autologous stem cell transplantation, and cohorts differed in brentuximab vedotin exposure. The chain combines TRBV5-1 with TRBJ2-5, with D possibly being TRBD1 (5 bases). This clonotype was obtained from a human donor with classical Hodgkin lymphoma. Sequencing used peripheral blood mononuclear cells (PBMCs), obtained before the second cycle of nivolumab. CDR3: CASSQGETQYF. The CDR3, as DNA: TGCGCCAGCAGCCAGGGCGAGACCCAGTACTTC.